This passage covers 20 T cell receptor beta chains from one sample sequenced in a study of blood T cell repertoires in COVID-19 (TCRdb year 2020). The method behind the library was the immunoSEQ multiplex PCR assay. TCRdb holds this immuneACCESS table with in-frame rearrangements only. Some clones are missing; in checked studies, unresolved V genes explain under half, and the rest has no known cause. The sample records around 300,000 clones, 88% of which are singletons. Clones ranked in the top ten supply roughly 9% of the sample. Material: peripheral blood. These receptors came from a man aged 18-30 years with active or convalescent COVID-19.

This clone was detected a few times. V and J are TRBV6-1 and TRBJ2-1; 10 nucleotides align to TRBD2. Trimming took 3 bases from V and 4 from J; bases not matched to a gene: 3. This CDR3 spans 15 amino acids. CDR1 and CDR2 (germline): MNHNS, SASEGT. The CDR3 DNA sequence: TGTGCCAGCAGTGAGTCTAGCGGGGGTTACAATGAGCAGTTCTTC. Translated: CASSESSGGYNEQFF.

The chain uses TRBV10-1 and TRBJ2-1; 7 bases fit TRBD2. The CDR3 runs to 17 residues. Germline-derived CDR1 and CDR2 are WNHNN and SYGVQD (reference sequence). V shed 3 bases, J shed 6 bases, and the junction held 14 bases outside the gene matches. CDR3 nucleotides: TGCGCCAGCAGTGATGACCAGAGCGGGGCCCTTTCCAATGAGCAGTTCTTC. Translated: CASSDDQSGALSNEQFF.

This clone was seen repeatedly, ten times or more. The V gene is TRBV6-1, the J gene TRBJ1-6; D gene unclear. This CDR3 has 13 amino acids. The germline V gene encodes CDR1 MNHNS and CDR2 SASEGT. The V gene lost 3 bases and the J gene lost 7 bases, with 7 bases spanning the gap. CDR3 region: CASSDTGNSPLHF. In DNA, the CDR3 is TGTGCCAGCAGTGATACGGGGAATTCACCCCTCCACTTT.

The CDR3 loop reads CASSLSSYSNQPQHF. The DNA for the CDR3 is TGTGCCAGCAGCTTAAGTAGTTATAGCAATCAGCCCCAGCATTTT. The chain carries TRBV7-2 and TRBJ1-5; D not resolved. CDR3 length equals 15 residues. Germline lookup yields CDR1 SGHTA and CDR2 FQGNSA. With 2 bases removed from V and 0 bases from J, the gap between germline ends came to 8 bases.

This sequence joins TRBV9 and TRBJ2-7; 7 nucleotides match TRBD2. CDR1 SGDLS and CDR2 YYNGEE come from the germline V gene. With V trimmed by 0 bases and J by 5 bases, 8 bases remained unmatched. This CDR3 is 15 amino acids long. CDR3 sequence reads: CASSVGVSGSDEQYF. CDR3 bases: TGTGCCAGCAGCGTAGGGGTTAGCGGGTCTGACGAGCAGTACTTC.

This clone was seen a handful of times. The chain is built from TRBV5-6 and TRBJ2-3; no definite D call. This CDR3 region has 11 residues. Trimming removed 0 bases at V and 6 bases at J, with 2 bases between. CDR1 SGHDT and CDR2 YYEEEE come from the germline V gene. Written as DNA, the CDR3 is TGTGCCAGCAGCTTGGCTGATACGCAGTATTTT. Its protein is CASSLADTQYF.

The chain recombines TRBV4-2 with TRBJ2-7; D gene ambiguous. V was clipped by 0 bases and J by 3 bases, with 15 bases between them. Germline CDR1 and CDR2: LGHNA and YNFKEQ. CDR3 length equals 16 residues. The CDR3 DNA reads TGTGCCAGCAGCCAAGATAGGAGCCTAGAATACTACGAGCAGTACTTC. This encodes CASSQDRSLEYYEQYF.

V and J are TRBV7-6 and TRBJ1-1, with TRBD1 identical over 8 bases. CDR1 and CDR2 from the germline V gene are SGHVS and FNYEAQ. J was trimmed by 2 bases and V by 5 bases; bases with no gene match: 4. The CDR3 length is 14 residues. The CDR3 DNA is TGTGCCAGCAGCGAGGGGACAGGCAACACTGAAGCTTTCTTT. Protein: CASSEGTGNTEAFF.

The V and J genes are TRBV9 and TRBJ1-1; maybe TRBD1 (6 bases). Germline-derived CDR1 and CDR2 are SGDLS and YYNGEE. The CDR3 totals 13 residues. V lost 1 base and J lost 7, with 11 bases in between. CDR3 nucleotides: TGTGCCAGCAGCGTAAAAATACAGGGTGAAGCTTTCTTT. This sequence encodes CASSVKIQGEAFF.

This clone was counted once. The rearrangement uses TRBV3-1 (or the pseudogene TRBV3-2) and TRBJ1-3; D may be TRBD1 (5 bases). CDR3 length: 15 amino acids. The V end was cut by 4 bases, the J end by 0 bases, with 10 bases between. Germline assignment: CDR1 LGHDT and CDR2 YNNKEL (reference sequence). CDR3: CASSRDSSSGNTIYF. CDR3 DNA sequence: TGTGCCAGCAGCCGTGACAGTAGCTCTGGAAACACCATATATTTT.

V is TRBV2 and J is TRBJ1-1; TRBD1 agrees at 7 bases. Germline V gene lookup returns CDR1 SNHLY and CDR2 FYNNEI. The junction had 15 bases not matched to a gene; V was cut back by 9 bases and J by 11 bases. The CDR3 is 13 residues long. The CDR3 DNA reads TGTGCCAGGCGAGAAGGACAGGAATCGAAGGCTTTCTTT. Translation gives CARREGQESKAFF.

The rearrangement links TRBV19 to TRBJ2-2; D might be TRBD2 (5 bases). V lost 4 bases and J 2 bases, leaving 8 bases between the germline ends. This CDR3 is 14 amino acids long. CDR1 is LNHDA and CDR2 is SQIVND in the germline V gene (reference sequence). The CDR3 region is CASSTEGNTGELFF. CDR3 bases: TGTGCCAGTAGTACCGAGGGCAACACCGGGGAGCTGTTTTTT.

This sequence joins TRBV18 and TRBJ1-1; weak D call: TRBD1 (5 bases). V dropped 4 bases and J dropped 3 bases, with 9 bases sitting between them. The CDR3 contains 13 residues. CDR1 and CDR2 (germline): KGHSH, LQKENI. CDR3 in DNA: TGTGCCAGCTCACGAGGACACCACACTGAAGCTTTCTTT. Its protein is CASSRGHHTEAFF.

This chain uses TRBV27 with TRBJ1-5; unclear D gene. The CDR3 totals 15 residues. The ends were cut back, 6 bases at V and 2 bases at J, with 14 bases in the middle. Germline CDR1 reads MNHEY; CDR2 reads SMNVEV (reference sequence). Written as DNA, the CDR3 is TGTGCCAGCAGGCGACTGGCGGTTGGCAATCAGCCCCAGCATTTT. Translating gives CASRRLAVGNQPQHF.

The rearrangement links TRBV9 to TRBJ2-3, with D possibly matching TRBD1 (6 bases). The V and J ends lost 2 bases and 4 bases respectively, with 17 bases between them. The CDR3 is made up of 16 amino acids. Per the germline V gene, CDR1 is SGDLS and CDR2 is YYNGEE. The CDR3 sequence is CASSVMTGLEPDTQYF. The DNA for the CDR3 is TGTGCCAGCAGCGTGATGACAGGTTTGGAGCCAGATACGCAGTATTTT. Complete variable domain (other parts from reference TRBV9 and TRBJ2-3): DSGVTQTPKHLITATGQRVTLRCSPRSGDLSVYWYQQSLDQGLQFLIQYYNGEERAKGNILERFSAQQFPDLHSELNLSSLELGDSALYFCASSVMTGLEPDTQYFGPGTRLTVL.

The rearrangement joins TRBV5-6 to TRBJ1-6; D is possibly TRBD1 (6 bases). Germline assignment: CDR1 SGHDT and CDR2 YYEEEE. The V gene lost 3 bases and the J gene lost 10 bases, with 17 bases spanning the gap. This CDR3 has 15 residues. The CDR3 DNA is TGTGCCAGCAGCTACTTTTCCGGACAGCTCTCACCCCTCCACTTT. Residues: CASSYFSGQLSPLHF. Full variable domain (missing parts from reference TRBV5-6 and TRBJ1-6): DAGVTQSPTHLIKTRGQQVTLRCSPKSGHDTVSWYQQALGQGPQFIFQYYEEEERQRGNFPDRFSGHQFPNYSSELNVNALLLGDSALYLCASSYFSGQLSPLHFGNGTRLTVT.

V and J are TRBV7-2 and TRBJ1-2; D might be TRBD1 (6 bases). CDR1 SGHTA and CDR2 FQGNSA come from the germline V gene. The CDR3 covers 14 residues. V lost 4 bases and J 1 base, leaving 10 bases between the germline ends. CDR3 DNA sequence: TGTGCCAGCAGCTGGACAGTACTTAACTATGGCTACACCTTC. Protein sequence: CASSWTVLNYGYTF.

The chain recombines TRBV2 with TRBJ1-5; D possibly corresponds to TRBD1 (5 bases). The CDR3 contains 15 residues. Trimming pared 6 bases from V and 0 bases from J, leaving 12 bases between. Germline V CDR1 and CDR2: SNHLY, FYNNEI. The CDR3 sequence: CASRATGYSNQPQHF. The CDR3 DNA reads TGTGCCAGCAGGGCTACAGGATATAGCAATCAGCCCCAGCATTTT.

This clone has more than one count but fewer than ten. V usage is TRBV9 and J usage is TRBJ1-4, with 7 nucleotides matching TRBD1. In germline, CDR1 is SGDLS, CDR2 YYNGEE. CDR3 length: 15 amino acids. Trimming cost V 0 bases and J 6 bases; bases outside gene matches: 5. In nucleotides, the CDR3 is TGTGCCAGCAGCGTAGGAGGGGGCTTGCATGAAAAACTGTTTTTT. Its translation is CASSVGGGLHEKLFF.

The chain couples TRBV2 to TRBJ1-1; 7 bases fit TRBD1. This CDR3 is built from 14 residues. CDR1 is SNHLY, CDR2 FYNNEI, per germline. V lost 4 bases and J lost 7; bases outside the gene matches: 9. For the CDR3, the DNA is TGTGCCAGCAGTGCCCCCGGACAGGTACTTGAAGCTTTCTTT. This sequence encodes CASSAPGQVLEAFF.